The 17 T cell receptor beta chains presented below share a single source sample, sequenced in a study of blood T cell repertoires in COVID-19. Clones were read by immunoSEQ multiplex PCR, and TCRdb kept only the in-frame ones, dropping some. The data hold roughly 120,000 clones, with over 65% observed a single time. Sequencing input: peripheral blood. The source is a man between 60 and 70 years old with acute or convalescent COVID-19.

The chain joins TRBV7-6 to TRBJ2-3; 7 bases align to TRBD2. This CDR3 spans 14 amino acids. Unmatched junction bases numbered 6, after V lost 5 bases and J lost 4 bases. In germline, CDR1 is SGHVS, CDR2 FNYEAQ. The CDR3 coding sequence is TGTGCCAGCAGCACCGGACTAGTCCCAGATACGCAGTATTTT. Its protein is CASSTGLVPDTQYF. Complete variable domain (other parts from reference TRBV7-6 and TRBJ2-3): GAGVSQSPRYKVTKRGQDVALRCDPISGHVSLYWYRQALGQGPEFLTYFNYEAQQDKSGLPNDRFSAERPEGSISTLTIQRTEQRDSAMYRCASSTGLVPDTQYFGPGTRLTVL.

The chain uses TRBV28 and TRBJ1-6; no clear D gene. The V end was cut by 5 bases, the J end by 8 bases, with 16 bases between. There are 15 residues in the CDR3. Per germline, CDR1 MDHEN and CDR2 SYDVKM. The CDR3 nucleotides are TGTGCCAGCAGTCCCCGGACGGGGAGTTATTCACCCCTCCACTTT. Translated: CASSPRTGSYSPLHF.

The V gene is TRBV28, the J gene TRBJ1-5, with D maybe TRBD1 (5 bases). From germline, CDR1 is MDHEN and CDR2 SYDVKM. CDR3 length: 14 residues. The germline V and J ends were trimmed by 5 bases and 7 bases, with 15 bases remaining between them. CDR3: CASSTGRDGQPQHF. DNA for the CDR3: TGTGCCAGCAGTACCGGGAGGGACGGGCAGCCCCAGCATTTT.

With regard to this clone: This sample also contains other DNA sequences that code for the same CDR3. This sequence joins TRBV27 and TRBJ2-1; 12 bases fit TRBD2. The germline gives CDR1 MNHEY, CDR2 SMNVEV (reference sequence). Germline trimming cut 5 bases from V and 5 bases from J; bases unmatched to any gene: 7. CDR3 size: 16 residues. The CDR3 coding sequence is TGTGCCAGCAGTCCCCTAGCGGGAGGGTCCGACAATGAGCAGTTCTTC. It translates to CASSPLAGGSDNEQFF.

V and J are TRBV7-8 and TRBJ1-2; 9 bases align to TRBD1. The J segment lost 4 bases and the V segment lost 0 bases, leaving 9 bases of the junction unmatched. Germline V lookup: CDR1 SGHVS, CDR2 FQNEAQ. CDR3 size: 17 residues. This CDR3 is CASSLAPGTGRPYGYTF. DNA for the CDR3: TGTGCCAGCAGCTTAGCCCCAGGGACAGGGAGACCCTATGGCTACACCTTC.

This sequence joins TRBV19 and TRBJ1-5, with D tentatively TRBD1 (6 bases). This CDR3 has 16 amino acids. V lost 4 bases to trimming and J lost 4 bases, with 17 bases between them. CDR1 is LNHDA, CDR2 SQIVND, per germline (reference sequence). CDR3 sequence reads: CASSRERGTPNQPQHF. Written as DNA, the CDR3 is TGTGCCAGTAGTAGAGAAAGGGGGACCCCTAATCAGCCCCAGCATTTT.

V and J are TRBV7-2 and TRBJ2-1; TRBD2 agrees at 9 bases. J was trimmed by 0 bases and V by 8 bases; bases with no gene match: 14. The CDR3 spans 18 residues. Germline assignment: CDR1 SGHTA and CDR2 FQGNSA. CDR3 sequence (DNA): TGTGCCAGCCGGGCAGGGCTAACTAGCGGGCTCTCCTACAATGAGCAGTTCTTC. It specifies CASRAGLTSGLSYNEQFF.

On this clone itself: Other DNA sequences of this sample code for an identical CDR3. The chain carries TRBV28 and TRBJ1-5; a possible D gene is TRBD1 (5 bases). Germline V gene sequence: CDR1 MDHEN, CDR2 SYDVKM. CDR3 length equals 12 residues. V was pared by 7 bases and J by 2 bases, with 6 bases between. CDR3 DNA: TGTGCCAGCATAGGGGGCAATCAGCCCCAGCATTTT. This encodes CASIGGNQPQHF.

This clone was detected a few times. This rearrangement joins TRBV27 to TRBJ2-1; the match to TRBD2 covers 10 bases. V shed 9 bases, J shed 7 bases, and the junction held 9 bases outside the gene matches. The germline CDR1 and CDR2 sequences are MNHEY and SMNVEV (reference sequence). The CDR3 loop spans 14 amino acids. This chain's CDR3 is CASRASGRTNEQFF. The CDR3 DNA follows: TGTGCCAGTCGCGCTAGCGGGAGAACAAATGAGCAGTTCTTC.

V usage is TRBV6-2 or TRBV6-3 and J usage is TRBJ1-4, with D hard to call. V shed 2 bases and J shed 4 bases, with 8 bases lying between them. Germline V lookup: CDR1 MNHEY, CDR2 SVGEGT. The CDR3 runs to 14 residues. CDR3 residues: CASSYGTNNEKLFF. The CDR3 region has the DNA TGTGCCAGCAGTTACGGCACGAATAATGAAAAACTGTTTTTT.

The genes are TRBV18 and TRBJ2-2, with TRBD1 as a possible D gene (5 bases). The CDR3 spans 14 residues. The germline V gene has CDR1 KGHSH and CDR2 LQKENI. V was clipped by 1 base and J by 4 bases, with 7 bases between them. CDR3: CASSPQGLTGELFF. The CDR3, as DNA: TGTGCCAGCTCACCACAGGGGCTCACCGGGGAGCTGTTTTTT.

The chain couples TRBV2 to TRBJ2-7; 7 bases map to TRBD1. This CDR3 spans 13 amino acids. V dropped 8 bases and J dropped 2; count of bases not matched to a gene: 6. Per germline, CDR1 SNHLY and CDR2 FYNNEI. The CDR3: CASRQGATYEQYF. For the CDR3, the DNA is TGTGCCAGCCGACAGGGTGCCACCTACGAGCAGTACTTC. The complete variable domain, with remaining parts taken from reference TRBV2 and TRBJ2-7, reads EPEVTQTPSHQVTQMGQEVILRCVPISNHLYFYWYRQILGQKVEFLVSFYNNEISEKSEIFDDQFSVERPDGSNFTLKIRSTKLEDSAMYFCASRQGATYEQYFGPGTRLTVT.

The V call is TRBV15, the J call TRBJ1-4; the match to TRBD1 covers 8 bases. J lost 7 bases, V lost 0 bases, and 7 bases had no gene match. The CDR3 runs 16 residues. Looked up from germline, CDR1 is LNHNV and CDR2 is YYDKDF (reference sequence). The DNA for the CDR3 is TGTGCCACCAGCAGAGATCTGGACAGGGTAATTGAAAAACTGTTTTTT. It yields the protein CATSRDLDRVIEKLFF.

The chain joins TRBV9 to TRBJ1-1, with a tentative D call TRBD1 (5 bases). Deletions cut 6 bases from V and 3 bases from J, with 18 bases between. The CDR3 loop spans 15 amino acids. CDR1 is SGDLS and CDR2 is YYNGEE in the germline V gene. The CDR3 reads CASTPRGAVDTEAFF. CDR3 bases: TGTGCCAGCACCCCTCGTGGGGCCGTGGACACTGAAGCTTTCTTT.

The CDR3 sequence is CASSLGGGRASGWDTQYF. CDR3 coding DNA: TGTGCCAGCAGCTTAGGAGGCGGGAGGGCATCTGGATGGGATACGCAGTATTTT. The rearrangement joins TRBV7-2 to TRBJ2-3, with 9 bases matching TRBD2. Germline V gene data show CDR1 as SGHTA and CDR2 as FQGNSA. The V segment lost 1 base and the J segment 6 bases; nucleotides outside the gene matches: 14. There are 18 residues in the CDR3.

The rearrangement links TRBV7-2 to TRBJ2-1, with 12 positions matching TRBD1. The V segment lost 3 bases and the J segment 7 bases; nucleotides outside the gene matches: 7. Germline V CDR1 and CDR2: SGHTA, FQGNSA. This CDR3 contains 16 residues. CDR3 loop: CASSFIPGQGANEQFF. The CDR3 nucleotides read TGTGCCAGCAGCTTCATTCCGGGACAGGGGGCTAATGAGCAGTTCTTC.

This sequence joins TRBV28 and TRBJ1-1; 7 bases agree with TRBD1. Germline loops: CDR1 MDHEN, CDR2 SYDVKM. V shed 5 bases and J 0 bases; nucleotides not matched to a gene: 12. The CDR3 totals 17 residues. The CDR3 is CASSIPQMTGMNTEAFF. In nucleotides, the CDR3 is TGTGCCAGCAGTATACCACAAATGACAGGGATGAACACTGAAGCTTTCTTT.